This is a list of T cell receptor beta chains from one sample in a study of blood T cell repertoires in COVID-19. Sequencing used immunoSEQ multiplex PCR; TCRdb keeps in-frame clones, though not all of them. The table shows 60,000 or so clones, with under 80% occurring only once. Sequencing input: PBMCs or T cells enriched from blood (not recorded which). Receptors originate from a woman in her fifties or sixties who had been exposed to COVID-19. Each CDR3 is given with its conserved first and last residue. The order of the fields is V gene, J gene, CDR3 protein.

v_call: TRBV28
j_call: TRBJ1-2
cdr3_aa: CASSLNGANGYTF

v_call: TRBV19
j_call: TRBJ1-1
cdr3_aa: CASSINRNTEAFF

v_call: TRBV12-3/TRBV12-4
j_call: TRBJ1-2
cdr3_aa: CASTPANYGYTF

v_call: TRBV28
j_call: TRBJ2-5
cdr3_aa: CASSYLSQGTQETQYF

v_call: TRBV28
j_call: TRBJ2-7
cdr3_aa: CASSLLGYEQYF

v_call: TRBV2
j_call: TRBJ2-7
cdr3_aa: CASSVAGAYEQYF

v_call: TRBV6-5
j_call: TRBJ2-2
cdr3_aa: CASSRTSGSPGELFF

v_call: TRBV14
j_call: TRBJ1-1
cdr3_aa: CASSQAVGTMNTEAFF

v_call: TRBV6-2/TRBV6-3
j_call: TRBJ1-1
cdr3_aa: CASSYWANTEAFF

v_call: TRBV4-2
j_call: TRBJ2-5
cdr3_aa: CASSQDRPSGGRGQETQYF

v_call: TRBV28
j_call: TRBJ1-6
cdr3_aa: CASRPKTGFFSPLHF

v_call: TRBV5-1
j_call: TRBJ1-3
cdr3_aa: CASSLSGISGNTIYF

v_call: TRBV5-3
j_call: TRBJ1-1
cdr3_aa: CARSLEAFF

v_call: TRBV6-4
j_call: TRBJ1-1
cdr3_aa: CASSLSHENTEAFF

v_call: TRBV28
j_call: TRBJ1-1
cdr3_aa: CASSLGGKGTEAFF

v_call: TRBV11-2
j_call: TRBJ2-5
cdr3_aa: CASSSTPWTQETQYF

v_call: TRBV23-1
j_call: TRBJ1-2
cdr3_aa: CASSPGQGETNYGYTF

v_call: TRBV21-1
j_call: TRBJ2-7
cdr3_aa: CASSKAWDRGPSSYEQYF

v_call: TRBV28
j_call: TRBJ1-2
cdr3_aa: CASSLSRGTYGYTF

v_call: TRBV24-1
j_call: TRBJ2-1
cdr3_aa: CATSDLFRDEQFF

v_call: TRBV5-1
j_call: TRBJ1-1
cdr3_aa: CASSQPGTGNTEAFF

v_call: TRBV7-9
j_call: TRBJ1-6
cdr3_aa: CASSFGQGSPLHF

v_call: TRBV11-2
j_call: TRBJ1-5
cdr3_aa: CASSSLVNQPQHF

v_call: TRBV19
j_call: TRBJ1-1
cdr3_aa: CASRESRTPNTEAFF

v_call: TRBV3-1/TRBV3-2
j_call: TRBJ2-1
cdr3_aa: CASSQDLGVGNEQFF

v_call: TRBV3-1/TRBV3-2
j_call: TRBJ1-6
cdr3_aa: CASSRALWSRGGRSPLHF

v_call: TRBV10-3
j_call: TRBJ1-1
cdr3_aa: CAIGRTGSEAFF

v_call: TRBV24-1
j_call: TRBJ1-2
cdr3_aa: CATSGNYGYTF

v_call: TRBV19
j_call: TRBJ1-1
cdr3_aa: CASSSPWDRENTEAFF

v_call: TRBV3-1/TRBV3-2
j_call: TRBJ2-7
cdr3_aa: CASSQLLASGNEQYF

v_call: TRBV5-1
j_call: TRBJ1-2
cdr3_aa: CASKLVSADRRYGYTF

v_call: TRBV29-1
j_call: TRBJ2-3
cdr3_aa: CSVRLAGGLDTQYF

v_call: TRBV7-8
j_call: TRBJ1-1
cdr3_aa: CASSFRDRGTEAFF

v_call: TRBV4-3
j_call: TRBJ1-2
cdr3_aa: CASSQESGGGDLINYGYTF

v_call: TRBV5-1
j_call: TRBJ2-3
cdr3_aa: CASSLSGRTDTQYF

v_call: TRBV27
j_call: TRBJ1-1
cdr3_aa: CASTRAGSYTEAFF

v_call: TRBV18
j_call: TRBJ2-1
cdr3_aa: CASSARAGEQFF

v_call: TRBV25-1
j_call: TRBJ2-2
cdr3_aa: CASRGRGRTGELFF

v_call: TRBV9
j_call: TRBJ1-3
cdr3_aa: CASSVAGQSGNTIYF

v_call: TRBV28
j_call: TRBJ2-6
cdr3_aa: CASSFGQSGANVLTF

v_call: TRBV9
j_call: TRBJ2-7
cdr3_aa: CASSVLAGGGEQYF

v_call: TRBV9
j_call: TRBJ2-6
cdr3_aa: CASSKRQAAGANVLTF

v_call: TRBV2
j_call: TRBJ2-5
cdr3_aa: CASSAIAGLAGLMETQYF

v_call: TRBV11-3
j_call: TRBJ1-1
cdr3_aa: CASSSRDTNGNTEAFF

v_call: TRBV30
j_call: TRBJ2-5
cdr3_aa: CAWSGDREEETQYF

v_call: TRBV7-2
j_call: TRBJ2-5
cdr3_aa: CASSLQSGGGQETQYF

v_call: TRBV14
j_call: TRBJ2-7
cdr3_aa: CASSGWLSYEQYF